Presented here are 2 T cell receptor beta chains from one specimen sequenced in a study of T cells in localized non-small cell lung cancer. Profiling relied on immunoSEQ multiplex PCR, and the TCRdb table lists in-frame clones only, not all of them. The data hold 26,000 or so clones, with approximately 90% observed a single time. The source was peripheral blood, collected before any cancer treatment. The receptor set was obtained from a female donor at least 60 years old with stage II squamous cell lung carcinoma.

The genes are TRBV5-1 and TRBJ2-1; 10 nucleotides align to TRBD2. The V gene's germline CDR1 is SGHRS and CDR2 YFSETQ. This CDR3 spans 16 amino acids. V was clipped by 4 bases and J by 9 bases; unmatched bases: 13. The CDR3 spells CASSPPGSGGAGEQFF. Here the CDR3 DNA reads TGCGCCAGCAGCCCTCCGGGGAGCGGGGGGGCCGGTGAGCAGTTCTTC.

V and J are TRBV11-2 and TRBJ2-7, with 15 bases identical to TRBD2. The CDR3 is 13 residues long. J lost 7 bases, V lost 7 bases, and 2 bases had no gene match. In germline, CDR1 is SGHAT, CDR2 FQNNGV. The CDR3 sequence is CASTGTSGGEQYF. CDR3 in DNA: TGTGCCAGCACCGGGACTAGCGGGGGGGAGCAGTACTTC.